Below are 13 T cell receptor beta chains sequenced from a single sample in a study of T cells in Graves' hyperthyroidism and ophthalmopathy. Using RNA transcripts as the source, TCR beta CDR3 regions were amplified. During a first-round RT-PCR of the TCR CDR3, the HTBI primer set was used. In TCRdb, the multiplex PCR reads were re-called with MiXCR into one record per CDR3 protein. The sample lists about 640,000 distinct CDR3 sequences, less than 25% seen once, with roughly 30% in the top ten. Material: blood. These receptors were collected from a young man with Graves' ophthalmopathy.

V is TRBV20-1 and J is TRBJ2-1; tentatively, D is TRBD2 (6 bases). V shed 3 bases and J shed 2 bases, with 14 bases lying between them. CDR3 size: 15 residues. Looked up from germline, CDR1 is DFQATT and CDR2 is SNEGSKA (reference sequence). CDR3 DNA: TGCAGTGCTAGCTTCATCCGCGGGACCTACAATGAGCAGTTCTTC. This gives the protein CSASFIRGTYNEQFF.

This clonotype has at least ten counts. The chain carries TRBV24-1 and TRBJ2-2, with D uncertain. Germline V CDR1 and CDR2: KGHDR, SFDVKD. The CDR3 is 16 amino acids. Trimming left V 4 bases short and J 1 base short, with 12 bases between. The CDR3 DNA reads as TGTGCCACCAGTGACAATCGCGACAAGAACACCGGGGAGCTGTTTTTT. Its translation is CATSDNRDKNTGELFF.

V and J are TRBV12-3 or TRBV12-4 and TRBJ1-5; perhaps TRBD1 as D (6 bases). The CDR3 covers 13 residues. Trimming removed 5 bases from V and 5 bases from J, with 10 bases in between. CDR3 region: CASSTGLYQPQHF. The CDR3 bases are TGTGCCAGCAGTACAGGGTTATATCAGCCCCAGCATTTT.

This clonotype showed up just a few times. Here the CDR3 reads CSVGGVSTDTQYF. The CDR3 DNA sequence: TGCAGCGTTGGCGGAGTCAGCACAGATACGCAGTATTTT. V usage is TRBV29-1 and J usage is TRBJ2-3; no clear D gene. The CDR3 totals 13 residues. Trimming cost V 4 bases and J 0 bases, with 8 bases left between them. Per the germline V gene, CDR1 is SQVTM and CDR2 is ANQGSEA.

The chain couples TRBV28 to TRBJ2-1, with 8 bases fitting TRBD2. Germline-derived CDR1 and CDR2 are MDHEN and SYDVKM. The CDR3 runs to 16 residues. The ends lost 5 bases at V and 9 bases at J; junction bases unmatched: 15. The CDR3 DNA sequence: TGTGCCAGCAGTACGGCCCCGGGACTAGGAGGAGGTGAGCAGTTCTTC. This translates into CASSTAPGLGGGEQFF.

This clonotype occurred many times. This chain connects TRBV12-3 or TRBV12-4 to TRBJ2-1; tentatively, D is TRBD1 (7 bases). The ends were cut back, 6 bases at V and 7 bases at J, with 16 bases in the middle. The CDR3 has 14 amino acids. CDR3 amino acids: CASSSEGQLNEQFF. The CDR3 region has the DNA TGTGCCAGCAGCTCGGAGGGACAGCTAAATGAGCAGTTCTTC.

This clonotype was seen repeatedly, ten times or more. The chain couples TRBV30 to TRBJ2-5, with D possibly matching TRBD1 (6 bases). The CDR3 spans 11 residues. V was pared by 6 bases and J by 5 bases, with 10 bases between. Germline V gene data show CDR1 as GTSNPN and CDR2 as SVGIG (reference sequence). CDR3 protein: CACTGLETQYF. CDR3 nucleotides: TGTGCCTGTACAGGGTTGGAGACCCAGTACTTC.

This clonotype was detected only once. With a much larger clone just one base away, this may be a read error. The chain links TRBV6-1 to TRBJ2-7, with TRBD1 identical over 9 bases. With V trimmed by 6 bases and J by 2 bases, 8 bases remained unmatched. The CDR3 contains 15 residues. Germline V CDR1 and CDR2: MNHNS, SASEGT. For the CDR3, the DNA is TGTGCCAGCAGGCCAGGGACAGGGAGTACCTACGAGCAGTACTTC. Its translation: CASRPGTGSTYEQYF.

The chain uses TRBV7-2 and TRBJ1-5; D gene ambiguous. Germline assignment: CDR1 SGHTA and CDR2 FQGNSA. V shed 1 base and J shed 7 bases, with 8 bases lying between them. The CDR3 contains 13 residues. The CDR3 region has the DNA TGTGCCAGCAGCTTAGACCCAGTACAGCCCCAGCATTTT. It encodes CASSLDPVQPQHF.

This clonotype was seen a few times. Here the CDR3 DNA reads TGTGCCAGCAGTGTCAGGGACAGGGCGTTTGATACGCAGTATTTT. This codes for CASSVRDRAFDTQYF. V gene TRBV27 combines with J gene TRBJ2-3; the match to TRBD1 covers 9 bases. The V segment lost 5 bases and the J segment 6 bases; nucleotides outside the gene matches: 9. Germline loops: CDR1 MNHEY, CDR2 SMNVEV (reference sequence). CDR3 size: 15 residues.

In this sample, this clonotype turned up a few times. DNA of the CDR3: TGTGCCAGCAGTTACTCTGGGGGATCGTTCGGTGGCTACACCTTC. It encodes CASSYSGGSFGGYTF. The chain is built from TRBV6-5 and TRBJ1-2; perhaps TRBD1 as D (5 bases). Germline-derived CDR1 and CDR2 are MNHEY and SVGAGI. The CDR3 is made up of 15 amino acids. The V end was cut by 0 bases, the J end by 7 bases, with 15 bases between.

In this sample, this clonotype turned up a few times. The V gene is TRBV20-1, the J gene TRBJ2-7; 8 nucleotides agree with TRBD2. Losses at the gene ends were 3 bases for V and 4 bases for J; bases not matched to a gene: 8. Germline V lookup: CDR1 DFQATT, CDR2 SNEGSKA (reference sequence). This CDR3 spans 14 amino acids. CDR3 sequence: CSASQIGGGYEQYF. CDR3 nucleotides: TGCAGTGCTAGTCAGATTGGCGGGGGGTACGAGCAGTACTTC.

V is TRBV6-1 and J is TRBJ2-2; 14 bases agree with TRBD2. The CDR3 sequence is 20 residues long. Germline CDR1 MNHNS, CDR2 SASEGT. V trimming: 2 bases; J trimming: 1 base; junction bases outside the gene matches: 9. CDR3 loop: CASSEPRLAGGPGNTGELFF. Here the CDR3 DNA reads TGTGCCAGCAGTGAACCCCGACTAGCGGGAGGGCCGGGGAACACCGGGGAGCTGTTTTTT.